This T cell receptor beta chain was identified during a study of PD-1 blockade in mismatch repair-deficient tumors. Background on the study: All were previously treated, progressing patients with over 9 mismatch repair-deficient cancer types. Broader study findings: After pembrolizumab, tumor-resident clones rose rapidly, then generally contracted before radiologic responses.

The protocol was immunoSEQ multiplex PCR, while the TCRdb copy is restricted to in-frame clones and leaves out a portion. The sample records tens of thousands of clones, more than 75% being singletons. Three pembrolizumab responders had their TCRs sequenced. The CDR3 is made up of 14 amino acids. Germline values: CDR1 SGDLS, CDR2 YYNGEE. Trimming cost V 5 bases and J 3 bases; bases outside gene matches: 3. Concerning this clone itself: The antigen is undetermined.

The receptor was derived from an adult with mismatch repair-deficient cancer. V gene TRBV9 combines with J gene TRBJ2-5, with 11 bases fitting TRBD2. The input for sequencing was peripheral blood, taken 4 weeks after starting pembrolizumab. CDR3 loop: CASSYSGREETQYF. The CDR3 nucleotides are TGTGCCAGCAGTTATAGCGGGAGGGAAGAGACCCAGTACTTC.